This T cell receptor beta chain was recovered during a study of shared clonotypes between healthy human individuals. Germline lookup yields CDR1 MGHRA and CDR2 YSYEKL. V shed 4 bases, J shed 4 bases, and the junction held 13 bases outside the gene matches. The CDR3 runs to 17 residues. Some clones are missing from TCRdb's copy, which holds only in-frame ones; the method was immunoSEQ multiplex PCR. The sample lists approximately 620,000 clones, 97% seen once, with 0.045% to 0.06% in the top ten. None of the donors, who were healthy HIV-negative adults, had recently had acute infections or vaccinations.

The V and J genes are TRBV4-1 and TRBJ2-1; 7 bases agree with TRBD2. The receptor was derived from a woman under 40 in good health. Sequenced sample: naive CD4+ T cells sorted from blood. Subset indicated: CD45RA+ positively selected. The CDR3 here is CASSLDSVGGSYNEQFF. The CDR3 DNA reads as TGCGCCAGCAGCCTAGATTCCGTGGGAGGGAGTTACAATGAGCAGTTCTTC.